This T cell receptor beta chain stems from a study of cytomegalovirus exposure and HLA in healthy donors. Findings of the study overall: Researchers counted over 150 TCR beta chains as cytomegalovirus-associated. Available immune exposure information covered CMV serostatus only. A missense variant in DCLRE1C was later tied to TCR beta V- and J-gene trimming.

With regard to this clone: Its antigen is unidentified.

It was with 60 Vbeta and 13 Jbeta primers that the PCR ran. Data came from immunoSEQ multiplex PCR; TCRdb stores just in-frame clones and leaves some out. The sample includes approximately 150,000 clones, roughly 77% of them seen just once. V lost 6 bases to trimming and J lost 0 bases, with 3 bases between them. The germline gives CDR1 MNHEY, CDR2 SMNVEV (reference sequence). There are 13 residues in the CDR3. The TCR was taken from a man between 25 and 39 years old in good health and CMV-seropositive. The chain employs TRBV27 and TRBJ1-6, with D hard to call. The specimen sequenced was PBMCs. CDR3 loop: CASSLSYNSPLHF. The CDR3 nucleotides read TGTGCCAGCAGCCTCTCCTATAATTCACCCCTCCACTTT.